The 12 T cell receptor beta chains presented below share a single source sample, sequenced in a study of brain T cells in children with intractable seizures. Using immunoSEQ multiplex PCR, the repertoire was profiled, and TCRdb retains in-frame clones only, with some absent. The sample records approximately 41,000 clones, more than 80% being singletons. The sample was peripheral blood, taken at surgery. These receptors originate from a girl aged 2 to 10 with tuberous sclerosis and intractable seizures.

The chain links TRBV14 to TRBJ1-3, with D maybe TRBD1 (5 bases). V lost 4 bases to trimming and J lost 2 bases, with 12 bases between them. Per the germline V gene, CDR1 is SGHDN and CDR2 is FVKESK. The CDR3 spans 15 residues. This CDR3 reads CASSPSVGAGNTIYF. CDR3 nucleotides: TGTGCCAGCAGCCCATCGGTGGGGGCTGGAAACACCATATATTTT.

The V and J genes are TRBV6-5 and TRBJ2-1; TRBD1 agrees at 8 bases. Germline CDR1 MNHEY, CDR2 SVGAGI. The CDR3 runs 14 residues. Trimming cost V 6 bases and J 3 bases; bases outside gene matches: 4. Here the CDR3 DNA reads TGTGCCAGCAGCGACAGGGGTATCTACAATGAGCAGTTCTTC. Translation: CASSDRGIYNEQFF.

The V gene is TRBV2, the J gene TRBJ2-5; tentatively, D is TRBD1 (5 bases). Trimming cost V 5 bases and J 2 bases, with 12 bases left between them. The CDR3 runs 14 residues. Germline V gene sequence: CDR1 SNHLY, CDR2 FYNNEI. The CDR3: CASSQRQSQETQYF. The CDR3 region has the DNA TGTGCCAGCAGTCAAAGACAGTCGCAAGAGACCCAGTACTTC.

The rearrangement joins TRBV7-2 to TRBJ1-6; D unresolved. The CDR3 loop spans 16 amino acids. Germline loops: CDR1 SGHTA, CDR2 FQGNSA. The V and J ends lost 1 base and 7 bases respectively, with 14 bases between them. CDR3 sequence reads: CASSLDAPSDNSPLHF. DNA of the CDR3: TGTGCCAGCAGCTTAGACGCCCCATCGGACAATTCACCCCTCCACTTT.

V usage is TRBV18 and J usage is TRBJ1-1, with 7 bases matching TRBD1. The V gene end was trimmed by 1 base and the J gene end by 1 base; junction bases not matched to a gene: 9. Germline CDR1 reads KGHSH; CDR2 reads LQKENI. This CDR3 region has 17 residues. The chain's CDR3 is CASSPRGQAVWNTEAFF. The CDR3 DNA reads as TGTGCCAGCTCACCACGCGGACAGGCGGTTTGGAACACTGAAGCTTTCTTT.

The chain couples TRBV6-5 to TRBJ1-4; D remains ambiguous. The CDR3 consists of 14 residues. V was clipped by 5 bases and J by 8 bases, with 15 bases between them. Germline V gives CDR1 MNHEY, CDR2 SVGAGI. The CDR3 region is CASSLSSNREKLFF. Here the CDR3 DNA reads TGTGCCAGCAGTCTTTCCTCCAATCGAGAAAAACTGTTTTTT.

This chain uses TRBV27 with TRBJ1-1, with D maybe TRBD1 (5 bases). CDR1 is MNHEY, CDR2 SMNVEV, per germline (reference sequence). Trimming pared 4 bases from V and 2 bases from J, leaving 20 bases between. The CDR3 runs to 17 residues. CDR3 sequence reads: CASSSLGNRNTNTEAFF. In DNA, the CDR3 is TGTGCCAGCAGTTCCCTAGGGAACAGGAATACTAACACTGAAGCTTTCTTT.

The chain combines TRBV6-5 with TRBJ1-6; D possibly corresponds to TRBD1 (5 bases). The germline V gene has CDR1 MNHEY and CDR2 SVGAGI. Deletions cut 6 bases from V and 10 bases from J, with 13 bases between. This CDR3 contains 13 residues. In DNA, the CDR3 is TGTGCCAGCAGGCTGCAGGGAAACTCACCCCTCCACTTT. Translation: CASRLQGNSPLHF.

In nucleotides, the CDR3 is TGCGCCAGCAGCTTGGCCGCGGGGGGCTCCGGGGAGCTGTTTTTT. Protein sequence: CASSLAAGGSGELFF. The chain links TRBV5-1 to TRBJ2-2, with 8 bases fitting TRBD2. Germline assignment: CDR1 SGHRS and CDR2 YFSETQ. V trimming: 0 bases; J trimming: 6 bases; junction bases outside the gene matches: 4. The CDR3 has 15 amino acids.

The J gene is TRBJ2-7, the V gene TRBV3-1 (or the pseudogene TRBV3-2), with D possibly being TRBD1 (5 bases). The V end lost 0 bases, the J end lost 1 base, and 10 bases lay between the germline ends. Germline CDR1 LGHDT, CDR2 YNNKEL (reference sequence). The CDR3 is 15 residues long. This CDR3 is CASSQELAGSYEQYF. As DNA, the CDR3 is TGTGCCAGCAGCCAAGAATTGGCAGGGTCCTACGAGCAGTACTTC.

This clone was found once. V usage is TRBV6-5 and J usage is TRBJ1-5, with D perhaps matching TRBD1 (5 bases). The V gene lost 8 bases and the J gene lost 1 base, with 15 bases spanning the gap. The CDR3 sequence is 15 residues long. CDR1 is MNHEY and CDR2 is SVGAGI in the germline V gene. This CDR3 reads CASEVIGASNQPQHF. The CDR3 nucleotides read TGTGCCAGCGAGGTGATAGGGGCGAGCAATCAGCCCCAGCATTTT.

This clone was recorded once. This rearrangement joins TRBV27 to TRBJ1-1, with D tentatively TRBD1 (5 bases). This CDR3 contains 15 residues. The V gene's germline CDR1 is MNHEY and CDR2 SMNVEV (reference sequence). V was pared by 2 bases and J by 1 base, with 11 bases between. CDR3 DNA: TGTGCCAGCAGTTTAACTGGGGCCGAGAACACTGAAGCTTTCTTT. It specifies CASSLTGAENTEAFF.